Given below is one T cell receptor (beta chain) in context. Here immunoSEQ multiplex PCR was the method, and the copy in TCRdb shows in-frame clones only, minus some. Of under 150,000 clones listed, about three quarters are singletons. This specimen belongs to a study of blood T cell repertoires in COVID-19. Study in general: The United States, Italy and Spain were the sources of the acute and convalescent COVID-19 samples.

Germline V lookup: CDR1 SGHNT, CDR2 YENEEA. CDR3 size: 13 residues. Trimming stripped 1 base from V and 1 base from J, with 5 bases between. The sample taken for sequencing was peripheral blood. This TCR was recovered from a woman aged 80 or older with active or convalescent COVID-19. The chain employs TRBV11-3 and TRBJ2-7; unclear D gene. The CDR3 protein is CASSLGASYEQYF. For the CDR3, the DNA is TGTGCCAGCAGCTTAGGGGCGTCCTACGAGCAGTACTTC.